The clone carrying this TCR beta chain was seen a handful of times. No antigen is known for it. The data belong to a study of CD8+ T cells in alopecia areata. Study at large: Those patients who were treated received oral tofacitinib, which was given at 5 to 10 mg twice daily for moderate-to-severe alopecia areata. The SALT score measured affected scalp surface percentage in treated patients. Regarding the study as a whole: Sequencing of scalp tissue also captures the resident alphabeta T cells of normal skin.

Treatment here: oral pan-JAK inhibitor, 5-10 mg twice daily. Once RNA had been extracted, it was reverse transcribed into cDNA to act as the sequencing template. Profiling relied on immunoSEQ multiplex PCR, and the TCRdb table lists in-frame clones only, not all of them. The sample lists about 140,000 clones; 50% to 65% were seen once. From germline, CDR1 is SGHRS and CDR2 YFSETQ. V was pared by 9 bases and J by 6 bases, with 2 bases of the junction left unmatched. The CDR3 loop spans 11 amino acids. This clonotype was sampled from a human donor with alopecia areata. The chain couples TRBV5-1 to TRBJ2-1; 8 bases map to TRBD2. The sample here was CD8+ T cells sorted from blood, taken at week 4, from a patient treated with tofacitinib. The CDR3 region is CATRGGNEQFF. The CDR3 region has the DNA TGCGCCACCCGGGGGGGCAATGAGCAGTTCTTC.